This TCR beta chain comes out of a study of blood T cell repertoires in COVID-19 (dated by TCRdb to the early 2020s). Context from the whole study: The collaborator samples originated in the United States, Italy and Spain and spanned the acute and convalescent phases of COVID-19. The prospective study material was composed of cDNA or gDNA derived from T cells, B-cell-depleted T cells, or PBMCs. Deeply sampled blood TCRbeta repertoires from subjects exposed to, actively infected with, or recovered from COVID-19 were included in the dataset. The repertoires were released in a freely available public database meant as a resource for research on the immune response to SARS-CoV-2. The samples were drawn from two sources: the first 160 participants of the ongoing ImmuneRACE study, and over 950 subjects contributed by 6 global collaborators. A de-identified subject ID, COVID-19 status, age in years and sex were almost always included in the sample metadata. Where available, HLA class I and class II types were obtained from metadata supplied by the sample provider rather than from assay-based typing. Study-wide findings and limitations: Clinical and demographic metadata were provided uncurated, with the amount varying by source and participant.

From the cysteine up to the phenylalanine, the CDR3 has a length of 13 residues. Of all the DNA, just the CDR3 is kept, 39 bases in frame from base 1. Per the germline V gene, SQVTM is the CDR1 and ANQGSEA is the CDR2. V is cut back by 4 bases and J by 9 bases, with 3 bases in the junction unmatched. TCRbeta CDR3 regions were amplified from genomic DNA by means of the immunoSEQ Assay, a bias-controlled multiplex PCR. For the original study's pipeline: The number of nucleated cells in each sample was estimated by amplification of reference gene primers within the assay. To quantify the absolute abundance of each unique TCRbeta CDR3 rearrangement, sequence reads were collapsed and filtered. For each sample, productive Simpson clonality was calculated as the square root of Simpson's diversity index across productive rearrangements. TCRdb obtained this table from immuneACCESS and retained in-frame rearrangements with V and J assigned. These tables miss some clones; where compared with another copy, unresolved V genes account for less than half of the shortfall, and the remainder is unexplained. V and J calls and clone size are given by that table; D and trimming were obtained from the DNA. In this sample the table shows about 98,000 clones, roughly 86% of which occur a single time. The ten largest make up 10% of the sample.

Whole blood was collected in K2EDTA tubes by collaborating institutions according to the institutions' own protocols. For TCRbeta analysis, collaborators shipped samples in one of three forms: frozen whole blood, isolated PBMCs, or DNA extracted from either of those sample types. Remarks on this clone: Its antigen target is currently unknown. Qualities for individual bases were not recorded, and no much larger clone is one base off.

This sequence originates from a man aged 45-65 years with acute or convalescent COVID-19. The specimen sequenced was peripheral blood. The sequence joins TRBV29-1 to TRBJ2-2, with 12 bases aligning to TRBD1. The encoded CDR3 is CSVVGQGARELFF. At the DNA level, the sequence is TGCAGCGTTGTGGGACAGGGGGCCCGGGAGCTGTTTTTT.